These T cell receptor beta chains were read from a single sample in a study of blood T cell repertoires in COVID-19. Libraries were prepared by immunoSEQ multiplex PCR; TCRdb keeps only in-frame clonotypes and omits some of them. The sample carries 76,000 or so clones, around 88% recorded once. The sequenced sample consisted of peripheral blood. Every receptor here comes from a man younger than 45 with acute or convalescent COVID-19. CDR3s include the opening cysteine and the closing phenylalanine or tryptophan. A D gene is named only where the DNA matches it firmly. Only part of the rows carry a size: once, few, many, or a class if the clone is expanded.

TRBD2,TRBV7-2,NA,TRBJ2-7,TGTGCCAGCAGCTTAGAAGCGGGAGTCTACGAGCAGTACTTC,CASSLEAGVYEQYF
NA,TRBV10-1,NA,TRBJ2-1,TGCGCCAGCAGTGGAAGGGGCCGGGAGCAGTTCTTC,CASSGRGREQFF
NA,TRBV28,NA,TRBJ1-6,TGTGCCAGCAGCCTGGGCTTTTCACCCCTCCACTTT,CASSLGFSPLHF
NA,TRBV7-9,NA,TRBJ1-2,TGTGCCAGCAGCCCGGGACAAACGAACTATGGCTACACCTTC,CASSPGQTNYGYTF
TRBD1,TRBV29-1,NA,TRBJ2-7,TGCAGCGTTGGGCCGCAACGGAAATACGGACAGGGAATCTACGAGCAGTACTTC,CSVGPQRKYGQGIYEQYF
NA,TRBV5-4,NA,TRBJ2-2,TGTGCCAGCAGCGTCGAAACAGAAACCGGGGAGCTGTTTTTT,CASSVETETGELFF
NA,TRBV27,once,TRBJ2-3,TGTGCCAGCAGTCCCTGGGCGACAGATACGCAGTATTTT,CASSPWATDTQYF
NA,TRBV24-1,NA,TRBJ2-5,TGTGCCACCAGTGTCAGGGGAAACTTGGAAGAGACCCAGTACTTC,CATSVRGNLEETQYF
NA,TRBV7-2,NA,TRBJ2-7,TGTGCCAGCAGTTCTATTCAGGGTGTCTACGAGCAGTACTTC,CASSSIQGVYEQYF
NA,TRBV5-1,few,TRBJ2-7,TGCGCCAGCAGCTTGGAGGCTAGTGGGTCCCTGTACGAGCAGTACTTC,CASSLEASGSLYEQYF
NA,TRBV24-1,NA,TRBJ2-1,TGTGCCACCAGTGATTACAGGGGAGGCTCCTACAATGAGCAGTTCTTC,CATSDYRGGSYNEQFF
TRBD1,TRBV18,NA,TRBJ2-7,TGTGCCAGCTCACCGACTGGGACAGGGCTCTACTACGAGCAGTACTTC,CASSPTGTGLYYEQYF
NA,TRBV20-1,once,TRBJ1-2,TGCAGTGCTATAGACGGTGGCTACACCTTC,CSAIDGGYTF
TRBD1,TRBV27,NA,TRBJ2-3,TGTGCCAGCAGTGGGACAGGGACAAGCTTCCTCAGCACAGATACGCAGTATTTT,CASSGTGTSFLSTDTQYF
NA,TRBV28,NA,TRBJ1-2,TGTGCCAGCAGTTCTATCGCCGGCTACACCTTC,CASSSIAGYTF
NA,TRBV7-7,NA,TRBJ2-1,TGTGCTAGCAGCTCGGCCGCCAGCGGATACAATGAGCAGTTCTTC,CASSSAASGYNEQFF
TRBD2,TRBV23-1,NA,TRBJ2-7,TGCGCCAGCAGTCTCATGTGCGGGAGGGTTACCTACGAGCAGTACTTC,CASSLMCGRVTYEQYF
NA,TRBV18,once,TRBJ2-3,TGTGCCAGCTCACCAACGACTAGACGGGAAGATACGCAGTATTTT,CASSPTTRREDTQYF
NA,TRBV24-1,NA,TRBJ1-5,TGTGCCACCAGTGATTACGGTAGCAATCAGCCCCAGCATTTT,CATSDYGSNQPQHF
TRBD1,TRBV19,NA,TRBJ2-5,TGTGCCAGTAGTATAATAGGGACAGGGTCTCAAGAGACCCAGTACTTC,CASSIIGTGSQETQYF
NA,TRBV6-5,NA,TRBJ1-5,TGTGCCAGCAGTAGAGACAGTAGCAATCAGCCCCAGCATTTT,CASSRDSSNQPQHF
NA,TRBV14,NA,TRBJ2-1,TGTGCCAGCAGCCAGTACTACTACAATGAGCAGTTCTTC,CASSQYYYNEQFF
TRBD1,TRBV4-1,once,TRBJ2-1,TGCGCCAGCAGCCACCTCGGGACAGCCAATGAGCAGTTCTTC,CASSHLGTANEQFF
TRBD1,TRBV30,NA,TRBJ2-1,TGTGCCTGGAGTGCTGGGACAGGGGGCCATGAGCAGTTCTTC,CAWSAGTGGHEQFF
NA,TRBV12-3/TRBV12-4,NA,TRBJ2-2,TGTGCCAGCAGTTTAGACGGGACCGGGGAGCTGTTTTTT,CASSLDGTGELFF
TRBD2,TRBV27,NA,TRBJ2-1,TGTGCCAGCAGTTTCCTAGCGGATACCTACAATGAGCAGTTCTTC,CASSFLADTYNEQFF
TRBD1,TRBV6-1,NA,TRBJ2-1,TGTGCCAGCAGTGAGTCTACCGGGACAGGGGGTAGCAATGAGCAGTTCTTC,CASSESTGTGGSNEQFF
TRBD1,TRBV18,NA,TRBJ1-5,TGTGCCAGCTCACAAGACCGGGACAGGGGGAATCAGCCCCAGCATTTT,CASSQDRDRGNQPQHF
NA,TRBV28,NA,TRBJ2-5,TGTGCCAGCAGTTGGCTGTCCCGGGGAGAGACCCAGTACTTC,CASSWLSRGETQYF
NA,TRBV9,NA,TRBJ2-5,TGTGCCAGCAGCGTAGACCCCGGAGAGACCCAGTACTTC,CASSVDPGETQYF
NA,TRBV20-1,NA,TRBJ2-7,TGCAGTGCTAGCAGGGCGGCCGAGCAGTACTTC,CSASRAAEQYF
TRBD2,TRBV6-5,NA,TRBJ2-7,TGTGCCAGCAGATCCCGGGACTACTACGAGCAGTACTTC,CASRSRDYYEQYF
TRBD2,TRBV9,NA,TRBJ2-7,TGTGCCAGCTCCGCCGGGCGGGAGGGCATGTACGAGCAGTACTTC,CASSAGREGMYEQYF
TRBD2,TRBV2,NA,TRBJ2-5,TGTGCCAGCAGTGAAGGGGTGCCGACTAGCGGGAGGGCTATAGAGACCCAGTACTTC,CASSEGVPTSGRAIETQYF
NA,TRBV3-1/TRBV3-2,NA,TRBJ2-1,TGTGCCAGCAGCCTCCGGGAGTCGGGGAATGAGCAGTTCTTC,CASSLRESGNEQFF
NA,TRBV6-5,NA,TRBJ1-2,TGTGCCAGCAGTTACTCTAGTATGCTTGCTAACTATGGCTACACCTTC,CASSYSSMLANYGYTF
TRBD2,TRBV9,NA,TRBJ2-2,TGTGCCAGCAGCTCACGACTAGCGGGGCTTACCGGGGAGCTGTTTTTT,CASSSRLAGLTGELFF
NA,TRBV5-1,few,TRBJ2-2,TGCGCCAGCAAGGAGGCGGGCACCGGGGAGCTGTTTTTT,CASKEAGTGELFF
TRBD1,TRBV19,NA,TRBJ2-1,TGTGCCAGTAGTAAGTTAGGACAGGGTGGTTACAATGAGCAGTTCTTC,CASSKLGQGGYNEQFF
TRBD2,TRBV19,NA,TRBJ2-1,TGTGCCAGTAGTGTACTAGCGAGCTCCTACAATGAGCAGTTCTTC,CASSVLASSYNEQFF
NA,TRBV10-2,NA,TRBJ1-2,TGCGCCAGCAGTGAAAATGGGGAGTATGGCTACACCTTC,CASSENGEYGYTF
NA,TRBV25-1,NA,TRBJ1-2,TGTGCCAGCAGTGAATTGGGGGAGGGGTCCTATGGCTACACCTTC,CASSELGEGSYGYTF
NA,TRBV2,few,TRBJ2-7,TGTGCCAGCCAGTTCCTGGACACCCTACGCGAGCAGTACTTC,CASQFLDTLREQYF
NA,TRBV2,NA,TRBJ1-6,TGTGCCAGCAGAAGCGGGATGGGAGGGAATTCACCCCTCCACTTT,CASRSGMGGNSPLHF
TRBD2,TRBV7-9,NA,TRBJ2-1,TGTGCCAGCAGCCCCTCCGGGACTAGCGGTTACAATGAGCAGTTCTTC,CASSPSGTSGYNEQFF
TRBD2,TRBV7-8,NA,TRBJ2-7,TGTGCCAGCAGCTTACTAGCGGTACCTTACGAGCAGTACTTC,CASSLLAVPYEQYF
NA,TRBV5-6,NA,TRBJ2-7,TGTGCCAGCAGCTTCGGGGGGCCGTACGAGCAGTACTTC,CASSFGGPYEQYF
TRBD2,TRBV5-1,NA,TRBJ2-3,TGCGCCAGCAGCTTGGCCGGGGGGACAGATACGCAGTATTTT,CASSLAGGTDTQYF
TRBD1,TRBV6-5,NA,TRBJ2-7,TGTGCCAGCAAATCCGGGACAGGGCCCTACGAGCAGTACTTC,CASKSGTGPYEQYF
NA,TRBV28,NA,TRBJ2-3,TGTGCCAGCAAAGTGGGTGGGAGCATGGATACGCAGTATTTT,CASKVGGSMDTQYF
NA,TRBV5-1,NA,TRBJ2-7,TGCGCCAGCAGCTTGACCTGGGGGGTCTACGAGCAGTACTTC,CASSLTWGVYEQYF
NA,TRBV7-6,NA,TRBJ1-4,TGTGCCAGCAGCTTAGGTGGGGCCGGGCGAGAAAAACTGTTTTTT,CASSLGGAGREKLFF
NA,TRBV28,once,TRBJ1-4,TGTGCCAGCAGCTCGCCCGGGGGAAAGCCAGAAAAACTGTTTTTT,CASSSPGGKPEKLFF
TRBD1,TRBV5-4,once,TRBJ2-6,TGTGCCAGCAGCTTGGTGGGACAGGGGGCTAAGGGGGCCAACGTCCTGACTTTC,CASSLVGQGAKGANVLTF
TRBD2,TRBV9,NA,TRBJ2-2,TGTGCCAGCAGCGTACGAAGCGGGAGTTATGCCGGGGAGCTGTTTTTT,CASSVRSGSYAGELFF
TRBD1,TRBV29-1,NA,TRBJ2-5,TGCAGCGCCTTCCGGGACAGTACACCAAGCGAGACCCAGTACTTC,CSAFRDSTPSETQYF
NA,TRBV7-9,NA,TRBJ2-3,TGTGCCAGCAGCTCACTAAGGGGAAGCACAGATACGCAGTATTTT,CASSSLRGSTDTQYF
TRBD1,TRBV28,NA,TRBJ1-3,TGTGCCAGCAGTTATGAGGGGGCTCGCTCTGGAAACACCATATATTTT,CASSYEGARSGNTIYF
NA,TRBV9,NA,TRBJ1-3,TGTGCCAGCAGCCCACGGGACACACACTCTGGAAACACCATATATTTT,CASSPRDTHSGNTIYF